This TCR beta chain was identified during a study of shared clonotypes between healthy human individuals (TCRdb year 2020). With respect to the entire study: A few men and a couple of women, aged 18 to 49 years, made up the cohort. For each donor, three plates each were used for CD4 naive and CD4 memory, two plates were used for CD8 naive, and one plate was used for CD8 memory. Different laboratories and diverse techniques were used to prepare libraries and sequence TCR repertoires, to increase sequencing depth and limit assay-specific biases. Per donor, leukapheresis produced somewhere between about 0.85 and 9.5 billion PBMCs. Blood TCR repertoires of a handful of healthy adults were deeply sequenced to estimate repertoire size and the extent of clonotype sharing between individuals. Broad study findings and their caveats: Pairwise subsampling indicated that sequencing depth was expected to affect the degree of clonotype sharing among donors. Naive subsets generally had larger estimated clonotype richness than memory subsets did. Sharing across several donors was observed for 4.5% to 6.5% of naive CD4, less than 4% of naive CD8, roughly 2.4% of memory CD4, and 0.4% of memory CD8 clonotypes. Compared with non-shared clonotypes, clonotypes shared by all four sorted-subset donors had higher generation probabilities. The small number of donors limited the genetic and exposure-history diversity represented. Sampling was restricted to blood, and TCR repertoires in tissue are likely to differ from TCR repertoires in blood. Rarefaction of sorted-subset datasets indicated incomplete sequencing despite the large sequencing depth.

Points on this clone: Its antigen is currently not known. No qualities accompany the bases; no much larger clone lies one base away.

Trimming takes 1 base from V and 7 bases from J, and the germline ends sit 17 bases apart. CDR1 is given as SGHAT and CDR2 as FQNNGV, both from the germline V gene. The CDR3 holds 16 amino acids from the cysteine to the phenylalanine. Left in the record is the CDR3 DNA by itself, 48 bases read in frame from the first base. CD8 naive samples consisted of CD45RO-negative cells that were positively selected for CCR7, yielding a CD45RA+CCR7+ population without TemRA cells. Donors were healthy HIV-negative adults with no recently reported acute infections or vaccinations. All donors were Caucasian adults living in Nashville, Tennessee, USA. Blood was obtained by leukapheresis, after which PBMCs were separated by Ficoll-Histopaque density gradient centrifugation and cryopreserved in liquid nitrogen vapor phase. Analytical flow cytometry was used to check the purity and quantity of every magnetically sorted T cell population. Genomic DNA was isolated from each sorted fraction and quantified by UV absorbance on a Nanodrop 2000c.

Using the deep immunoSEQ assay, multiplex PCR amplified TCR CDR3 regions from genomic DNA. Extracted genomic DNA from each cell subset was spread evenly across all wells of several immunoSEQ 96-well plates, with each plate serving as a replicate. Each replicate PCR for sorted subsets received about 220 ng genomic DNA, equal to about 30,000 T cell genomes. The purified libraries were quantified using a Qubit 3.0 fluorometer, sized with a Bioanalyzer 2100, and then quantified again using the KAPA Library Quantification kit. Each immunoSEQ 96-well plate was sequenced on its own single-read 150-cycle Illumina NextSeq 550 flow cell. Per the source publication's procedure: Because the immunoSEQ output held only junctional sequences and lacked quality scores, the filtering could not match the filtering applied to full-length reads. To assign V/J genes and CDR3, sequences were annotated using PyIR, a Python wrapper for IgBLAST v1.9, with IMGT germline references. Reads were removed for weak V/J assignments (E-value above 1e-6), missing CDR3, stop codons, out-of-frame junctions, or ambiguous translated residues. V3J clonotypes were defined as sequences sharing the same inferred V gene, J gene, and CDR3 amino acid sequence. To compute the percentage overlap between repertoires, the number of shared unique clonotypes was divided by the size of the smaller repertoire. Three approaches were used to assess repertoire richness: RTK rarefaction, the Chao1 estimator, and Recon v2.1 estimates of unobserved clonotypes. Generation probabilities for all TCRbeta clonotypes obtained by the gDNA method from a few donors were computed using OLGA. The table comes from immuneACCESS by way of TCRdb, which keeps in-frame sequences with V and J called. Part of the clones is missing from these tables; in studies checked, under half for an unresolved V gene and the rest for unknown reasons. The D gene and trimming were derived from the DNA, and the V and J assignments and clone size from that table. The sample includes 2 million to 2.5 million clones, with around 93% observed a single time. The ten largest clones represent 1.5% to 2% of the sample.

The specimen sequenced was naive CD8+ T cells from PBMCs. What this sample's cell subset or site label stands for: CD45RA+CCR7+. The chain couples TRBV11-2 to TRBJ2-1; 5 matching bases give a weak D call of TRBD2. This receptor was obtained from a man between 18 and 29 years old in good health. Some clones in this sample may be carry-over from other donors' samples. DNA sequence: TGTGCCAGCAGCTTAGGGGCCGGACTGGAACGGAATGAGCAGTTCTTC. Its protein product is CASSLGAGLERNEQFF.